This is a list of T cell receptor beta chains from one sample in a study of blood T cell repertoires in COVID-19. Generated by immunoSEQ multiplex PCR, the TCRdb table keeps only in-frame clones and is missing some. The sample carries some 240,000 clones, around 82% recorded once. Specimen: PBMCs or T cells enriched from blood (not recorded which). These receptors all stem from a man aged 50 or older who had recovered from COVID-19. Both conserved end residues are part of each CDR3. Rows give clone size only sometimes, using once, few, many, or a class for an expanded clone.

J	size	V	CDR3
TRBJ2-7	few	TRBV27	CASSLSSGLPYEQYF
TRBJ2-5	NA	TRBV6-1	CASSEWTGETQYF
TRBJ1-2	few	TRBV11-2	CASRLTGGYGYTF
TRBJ1-2	few	TRBV9	CASSVGDRSYGYTF
TRBJ1-3	NA	TRBV29-1	CSVERRGDTIYF
TRBJ2-2	NA	TRBV6-1	CASSAASGRATGELFF
TRBJ2-3	NA	TRBV5-6	CASSLPTGSRTDTQYF
TRBJ2-2	NA	TRBV18	CASSPQAGLNTGELFF
TRBJ2-5	NA	TRBV2	CASSPGTSGRAVKTQYF
TRBJ1-1	NA	TRBV5-6	CASSLGWDRGEAFF
TRBJ1-3	NA	TRBV3-1/TRBV3-2	CASSPGPTHLSGNTIYF
TRBJ1-4	NA	TRBV2	CASSEGRAEKLFF
TRBJ1-1	NA	TRBV30	CAAGREHTEAFF
TRBJ2-1	NA	TRBV10-2	CASSLSGSYNEQFF
TRBJ1-2	NA	TRBV28	CASSPGDRGTDNTF
TRBJ2-4	NA	TRBV27	CASSLSRGIAKNIQYF
TRBJ2-7	NA	TRBV7-3	CASSLSGGPYEQYF
TRBJ1-6	once	TRBV7-3	CASSISGVVNSPLHF
TRBJ1-5	once	TRBV5-1	CASSLGTGGFQPQHF
TRBJ2-6	NA	TRBV6-5	CASSFSPSSGANVLTF
TRBJ1-2	NA	TRBV5-1	CASSLGRGRKAYGYTF
TRBJ1-2	NA	TRBV6-2/TRBV6-3	CASSYGSSNGYTF
TRBJ2-7	NA	TRBV9	CASSVGLAGEGEQYF
TRBJ1-3	few	TRBV6-4	CASRPQNPGQDNPGNTIYF
TRBJ2-7	medium-sized	TRBV5-1	CASSSTGTGAEQYF
TRBJ2-2	NA	TRBV5-1	CASSLARGAGELFF
TRBJ1-1	NA	TRBV5-1	CASSPSGWNTEAFF
TRBJ1-2	NA	TRBV11-2	CASSRQGPTYGYTF
TRBJ2-7	once	TRBV5-3	CARSLVPSGFSYEQYF
TRBJ2-3	NA	TRBV27	CASSLRGSDTQYF
TRBJ1-4	once	TRBV5-4	CASSLGGLATNEKLFF
TRBJ2-2	NA	TRBV9	CASSVDLVSGDTGELFF
TRBJ1-2	NA	TRBV18	CASSPQGQLNYGYTF
TRBJ2-7	NA	TRBV9	CASSVGGRPYEQYF
TRBJ1-1	once	TRBV2	CASKPRGTEAFF
TRBJ2-5	once	TRBV10-3	CAISGGVEETQYF
TRBJ2-3	NA	TRBV5-6	CASSSWAEGTDTQYF
TRBJ2-5	NA	TRBV19	CASSATPGTGGGTQYF
TRBJ2-7	NA	TRBV21-1	CASSGSLATGTGVKVQYF
TRBJ1-5	NA	TRBV19	CASSSPDYGNQPQHF
TRBJ2-2	NA	TRBV27	CASSLTGTEPTRELFF
TRBJ2-2	once	TRBV2	CARRTSGRGANTGELFF
TRBJ2-1	NA	TRBV6-5	CASSYLQGSEQFF
TRBJ2-3	NA	TRBV5-1	CASSSGVDTQYF
TRBJ2-3	NA	TRBV6-5	CASSNGLPTDTQYF
TRBJ1-2	NA	TRBV7-2	CASSLRGLETPGYTF
TRBJ1-2	once	TRBV18	CASSQQGRDYGYTF
TRBJ2-7	NA	TRBV24-1	CATIRGGTDPYEQYF
TRBJ2-1	NA	TRBV29-1	CSVEGQGARNEQFF
TRBJ2-7	few	TRBV5-1	CASSSGTGYHEQYF
TRBJ2-6	NA	TRBV18	CASSPATGGPNSGANVLTF